Below are 11 T cell receptor beta chains sequenced from a single sample in a study of technical replicates of blood from several donors. TCRdb's copy holds only in-frame clones and misses some; the assay was immunoSEQ multiplex PCR. Among about 82,000 clones listed, 85% to 95% were seen once. The source material was T cells isolated from PBMCs. Receptors originate from a human donor in good health.

The CDR3 spells CSGVAGTFEGQFF. CDR3 coding DNA: TGCAGCGGGGTAGCGGGGACCTTCGAGGGGCAGTTCTTC. This rearrangement joins TRBV29-1 to TRBJ2-1; 8 bases are a match to TRBD2. There are 13 residues in the CDR3. The V segment lost 7 bases and the J segment 12 bases; nucleotides outside the gene matches: 14. CDR1 and CDR2 from the germline V gene are SQVTM and ANQGSEA.

The chain combines TRBV2 with TRBJ1-3; possibly TRBD1 for D (6 bases). From germline, CDR1 is SNHLY and CDR2 FYNNEI. The CDR3 totals 15 residues. The V end was cut by 6 bases, the J end by 3 bases, with 15 bases between. The CDR3 bases are TGTGCCAGCAGACAGGGATCCCATTATGGAAACACCATATATTTT. This translates into CASRQGSHYGNTIYF. Combining the CDR3 with reference TRBV2 and TRBJ1-3 gives the whole variable domain EPEVTQTPSHQVTQMGQEVILRCVPISNHLYFYWYRQILGQKVEFLVSFYNNEISEKSEIFDDQFSVERPDGSNFTLKIRSTKLEDSAMYFCASRQGSHYGNTIYFGEGSWLTVV.

The chain is built from TRBV12-5 and TRBJ1-4; the match to TRBD1 covers 7 bases. V was pared by 3 bases and J by 6 bases, with 4 bases of the junction left unmatched. CDR1 and CDR2 (germline): LGHNT, FRNRAP. This CDR3 has 14 residues. The CDR3 DNA follows: TGTGCTAGTGGTTTAGGGGGCGCGGATGAAAAACTGTTTTTT. Its translation: CASGLGGADEKLFF.

A few counts support this clone. Within the sample, other DNA sequences also encode this same CDR3. The genes are TRBV5-1 and TRBJ2-5; TRBD2 aligns across 8 bases. The CDR3 covers 15 residues. Per germline, CDR1 SGHRS and CDR2 YFSETQ. J was trimmed by 4 bases and V by 2 bases; bases with no gene match: 7. The CDR3 sequence is CASSFPTSGPETQYF. As DNA, the CDR3 is TGCGCCAGCAGCTTCCCCACTAGCGGACCAGAGACCCAGTACTTC.

The V call is TRBV6-5, the J call TRBJ2-7, with TRBD1 identical over 10 bases. Germline CDR1 is MNHEY and CDR2 is SVGAGI. The trim removed 8 bases at V and 4 bases at J, leaving 8 bases unmatched. The CDR3 spans 14 residues. The CDR3: CASGAGTGVYEQYF. For the CDR3, the DNA is TGTGCCAGCGGTGCCGGGACAGGGGTATACGAGCAGTACTTC.

CDR3 nucleotide sequence: TGCAGCGTTGATTACACAGGGGATGGAAACATTCAGTACTTC. Translated: CSVDYTGDGNIQYF. The rearrangement links TRBV29-1 to TRBJ2-4, with 7 bases identical to TRBD1. The germline V gene encodes CDR1 SQVTM and CDR2 ANQGSEA. Losses at the gene ends were 3 bases for V and 6 bases for J; bases not matched to a gene: 8. The CDR3 consists of 14 residues.

This clone was counted a single time. V gene TRBV5-1 combines with J gene TRBJ2-7; 10 bases are shared with TRBD1. The CDR3 consists of 16 residues. Germline-derived CDR1 and CDR2 are SGHRS and YFSETQ. V shed 2 bases and J 3 bases; nucleotides not matched to a gene: 8. CDR3 DNA: TGCGCCAGCAGCTTAACACCGGACAGGGGGATCTACGAGCAGTACTTC. It codes for CASSLTPDRGIYEQYF.

The chain combines TRBV10-3 with TRBJ1-2, with D maybe TRBD1 (5 bases). V dropped 10 bases and J dropped 8 bases, with 17 bases sitting between them. The CDR3 is 12 amino acids. The germline CDR1 and CDR2 sequences are ENHRY and SYGVKD. CDR3 DNA: TGTGCCACCCTCCGGGACTACGAGGGCTACACCTTC. The encoded protein is CATLRDYEGYTF.

The chain has TRBV2 and TRBJ2-3; the match to TRBD2 covers 8 bases. CDR1 is SNHLY and CDR2 is FYNNEI in the germline V gene. V dropped 4 bases and J dropped 8; count of bases not matched to a gene: 20. CDR3 length: 18 residues. The CDR3, as DNA: TGTGCCAGCAGTGGCCCCACCGGACTGGCGGGGGGCCAACGTACGCAGTATTTT. It yields the protein CASSGPTGLAGGQRTQYF.

The chain carries TRBV28 and TRBJ2-1; the D gene is possibly TRBD2 (5 bases). In germline, CDR1 is MDHEN, CDR2 SYDVKM. The CDR3 is made up of 12 amino acids. Trimming removed 8 bases at V and 12 bases at J, with 17 bases between. The CDR3 sequence: CASSSGGVWQFF. CDR3 DNA sequence: TGTGCCAGCTCGAGCGGCGGAGTATGGCAGTTCTTC.

The CDR3 DNA reads as TGTGCCAGCAGCTTAGCATTTTTACTAGACGGGAACTACGAGCAGTACTTC. Translation: CASSLAFLLDGNYEQYF. This rearrangement joins TRBV7-6 to TRBJ2-7, with a weak D call TRBD2 (5 bases). The germline V and J ends were trimmed by 0 bases and 3 bases, with 18 bases remaining between them. The germline gives CDR1 SGHVS, CDR2 FNYEAQ. The CDR3 runs to 17 residues.